The 4 T cell receptor beta chains given below trace back to one sample, sequenced in a study of response to subunit inactivated influenza vaccine. TCRdb reanalysed the RT-PCR reads using MiXCR and keeps one entry per CDR3 protein. The sample consists of about 310,000 distinct CDR3 sequences, over 20% of them appearing once. The specimen was PBMCs from blood, collected roughly 20 months after vaccination. Receptor source: a man aged 50-75 years who received an inactivated influenza vaccine.

There are a few counts of this clonotype. The chain employs TRBV11-1 and TRBJ1-2; possible D gene TRBD1, 5 bases. Trimming stripped 1 base from V and 4 bases from J, with 22 bases between. The CDR3 is 18 residues long. Germline CDR1 is SGHAT and CDR2 is FQDESV (reference sequence). Here the CDR3 reads CASSLGGLAMPPPYGYTF. The CDR3 DNA reads TGTGCCAGCAGCTTAGGGGGGTTGGCAATGCCACCTCCCTATGGCTACACCTTC.

The rearrangement uses TRBV15 and TRBJ1-1; D uncertain. Trimming left V 1 base short and J 2 bases short, with 11 bases between. Germline loops: CDR1 LNHNV, CDR2 YYDKDF (reference sequence). This CDR3 comprises 15 residues. In nucleotides, the CDR3 is TGTGCCACCAGCAGAGTGGGCCGGAGTAACACTGAAGCTTTCTTT. Encoded protein: CATSRVGRSNTEAFF. The variable domain in full, with the rest retrieved from reference TRBV15 and TRBJ1-1, is DAMVIQNPRYQVTQFGKPVTLSCSQTLNHNVMYWYQQKSSQAPKLLFHYYDKDFNNEADTPDNFQSRRPNTSFCFLDIRSPGLGDTAMYLCATSRVGRSNTEAFFGQGTRLTVV.

This clonotype has a single count. The J gene is TRBJ1-1, the V gene TRBV6-2 or TRBV6-3; no clear D. Per the germline V gene, CDR1 is MNHEY and CDR2 is SVGEGT. The CDR3 contains 13 residues. V was clipped by 5 bases and J by 1 base, with 8 bases between them. The CDR3 region has the DNA TGTGCCAGCAGTAGCTTTAAGAACACTGAAGCTTTCTTT. It yields the protein CASSSFKNTEAFF.

This chain links TRBV6-2 or TRBV6-3 with TRBJ2-5; D gene unclear. V gave up 5 bases and J gave up 1 base, with 5 bases separating them. The CDR3 contains 12 residues. Germline CDR1 is MNHEY and CDR2 is SVGEGT. The CDR3 sequence is CASSPPQETQYF. CDR3 sequence (DNA): TGTGCCAGCAGTCCCCCCCAAGAGACCCAGTACTTC.